The next 10 T cell receptor beta chains were all read from a single sample in a study of blood T cell repertoires in COVID-19. Some clones are missing from TCRdb's copy, which holds only in-frame ones; the method was immunoSEQ multiplex PCR. The data contain fewer than 200,000 clones, 70% to 90% of them singletons. Sequencing input: peripheral blood. These receptors were taken from a man over 45 with active or convalescent COVID-19.

The chain uses TRBV19 and TRBJ2-7, with D perhaps matching TRBD1 (5 bases). The V end was cut by 9 bases, the J end by 1 base, with 10 bases between. The CDR3 has 12 amino acids. Germline loops: CDR1 LNHDA, CDR2 SQIVND (reference sequence). The CDR3 is CASQGPSYEQYF. CDR3 in DNA: TGTGCCAGCCAGGGTCCATCCTACGAGCAGTACTTC.

This rearrangement joins TRBV7-3 to TRBJ1-2, with 8 nucleotides matching TRBD1. The CDR3 has 13 amino acids. Germline CDR1 reads SGHTA; CDR2 reads FQGTGA. Trimming cost V 5 bases and J 3 bases; bases outside gene matches: 2. CDR3 bases: TGTGCCAGCAGCCCGGGACAGGACTATGGCTACACCTTC. Amino acid sequence: CASSPGQDYGYTF. Drawing the rest from reference TRBV7-3 and TRBJ1-2, the complete variable domain is GAGVSQTPSNKVTEKGKYVELRCDPISGHTALYWYRQSLGQGPEFLIYFQGTGAADDSGLPNDRFFAVRPEGSVSTLKIQRTERGDSAVYLCASSPGQDYGYTFGSGTRLTVV.

The chain couples TRBV10-1 to TRBJ2-5; 13 bases agree with TRBD2. V gave up 6 bases and J gave up 2 bases; unmatched junction bases: 6. The CDR3 runs 16 residues. CDR1 is WNHNN, CDR2 SYGVQD, per germline (reference sequence). The CDR3 here is CASSEGLAGVQETQYF. The CDR3 DNA sequence: TGCGCCAGCAGCGAAGGACTAGCGGGAGTACAAGAGACCCAGTACTTC.

This rearrangement joins TRBV30 to TRBJ1-1; D gene uncertain. Germline V gene sequence: CDR1 GTSNPN, CDR2 SVGIG (reference sequence). This CDR3 region has 14 residues. Deletions cut 3 bases from V and 0 bases from J, with 11 bases between. This CDR3 is CAWSPIMMNTEAFF. CDR3 nucleotide sequence: TGTGCCTGGAGCCCTATTATGATGAACACTGAAGCTTTCTTT.

The chain couples TRBV6-4 to TRBJ2-3; weak D call: TRBD2 (7 bases). The V gene lost 10 bases and the J gene lost 4 bases, with 21 bases spanning the gap. The CDR3 runs to 15 residues. CDR1 is MRHNA, CDR2 SNTAGT, per germline. CDR3 protein: CATKRGGNPSDTQYF. The CDR3 DNA reads as TGTGCCACCAAAAGGGGGGGGAATCCCTCAGATACGCAGTATTTT.

The V call is TRBV9, the J call TRBJ1-1, with a possible D match to TRBD1 (6 bases). The CDR3 extends over 15 amino acids. Germline-derived CDR1 and CDR2 are SGDLS and YYNGEE. V lost 5 bases and J lost 2, with 16 bases in between. The DNA of the CDR3 is TGTGCCAGCAGACAGGGAAGCGACTTAAACACTGAAGCTTTCTTT. It codes for CASRQGSDLNTEAFF.

This clone was detected only a few times. CDR3: CASSRRGQGRLFF. The CDR3 DNA reads as TGCGCCAGCAGCCGACGCGGACAGGGAAGGCTGTTTTTT. The chain has TRBV4-1 and TRBJ2-2, with TRBD1 identical over 8 bases. Germline CDR1 MGHRA, CDR2 YSYEKL. J was trimmed by 13 bases and V by 4 bases; bases with no gene match: 8. This CDR3 has 13 amino acids.

CDR3 coding DNA: TGTGCCAGCAGTTTGAGTAGCGGGGGGGAGCTGTTTTTT. Protein product: CASSLSSGGELFF. This chain links TRBV12-3 or TRBV12-4 with TRBJ2-2; 7 bases align to TRBD2. Trimming at V came to 3 bases and at J to 8 bases, leaving 3 bases not matched to a gene. This CDR3 has 13 amino acids.

The chain joins TRBV18 to TRBJ1-1; D unresolved. The length of the CDR3 is 15 residues. CDR1 and CDR2 (germline): KGHSH, LQKENI. Trimming pared 0 bases from V and 3 bases from J, leaving 11 bases between. The CDR3, as DNA: TGTGCCAGCTCACCACCCGTGAGACAAGACACTGAAGCTTTCTTT. Encoded protein: CASSPPVRQDTEAFF.

This sequence joins TRBV5-1 and TRBJ2-7; the match to TRBD1 covers 7 bases. The CDR3 runs to 15 residues. From germline, CDR1 is SGHRS and CDR2 YFSETQ. Losses at the gene ends were 2 bases for V and 2 bases for J; bases not matched to a gene: 7. The CDR3 sequence: CASSLTTGTAYEQYF. In DNA form, the CDR3 reads TGCGCCAGCAGCTTAACAACCGGGACAGCCTACGAGCAGTACTTC.